Listed below are T cell receptor beta chains from one sample, sequenced in a study of blood T cell repertoires in COVID-19. TCRdb keeps only in-frame clones here, not all; method: immunoSEQ multiplex PCR. The table records 120,000 to 150,000 clones, 75% to 90% of them present only once. The sequenced sample consisted of peripheral blood. The receptor set was obtained from a man in his late teens or twenties with COVID-19, enrolled during active disease. The CDR3 runs from the conserved cysteine through the conserved F or W.

j_call: TRBJ1-1; v_call: TRBV6-5; cdr3_aa: CASSYYKNTEAFF
j_call: TRBJ2-1; v_call: TRBV5-8; cdr3_aa: CASSLEGTEYNEQFF
j_call: TRBJ2-1; v_call: TRBV10-2; cdr3_aa: CASSEIPRNEQFF
j_call: TRBJ2-7; v_call: TRBV9; cdr3_aa: CASSRGTLAAYEQYF
j_call: TRBJ2-2; v_call: TRBV6-2/TRBV6-3; cdr3_aa: CASSKSGTNTGELFF
j_call: TRBJ2-3; v_call: TRBV5-1; cdr3_aa: CASSLGGRETDTQYF
j_call: TRBJ2-2; v_call: TRBV5-5; cdr3_aa: CASSRGTANTGELFF
j_call: TRBJ2-5; v_call: TRBV19; cdr3_aa: CASSMRERQETQYF
j_call: TRBJ2-2; v_call: TRBV4-1; cdr3_aa: CASSQAARANTGELFF
j_call: TRBJ2-3; v_call: TRBV29-1; cdr3_aa: CSGEKAGVGSDTQYF
j_call: TRBJ2-1; v_call: TRBV7-7; cdr3_aa: CASSTGTSEYNEQFF
j_call: TRBJ2-7; v_call: TRBV7-9; cdr3_aa: CASSPDRHEQYF
j_call: TRBJ2-5; v_call: TRBV6-2/TRBV6-3; cdr3_aa: CASSYSASGYQETQYF
j_call: TRBJ2-2; v_call: TRBV7-8; cdr3_aa: CASSLDRVGELFF
j_call: TRBJ2-3; v_call: TRBV24-1; cdr3_aa: CATSDPLSTDTQYF
j_call: TRBJ1-2; v_call: TRBV4-1; cdr3_aa: CASSQGLTSNYGYTF
j_call: TRBJ2-3; v_call: TRBV15; cdr3_aa: CATSLAYTSTDTQYF
j_call: TRBJ2-3; v_call: TRBV7-9; cdr3_aa: CASSLLTRKPDTQYF
j_call: TRBJ2-7; v_call: TRBV11-2; cdr3_aa: CASSLGSGRAIYEQYF
j_call: TRBJ1-5; v_call: TRBV5-8; cdr3_aa: CASSLDRGNQPQHF
j_call: TRBJ1-4; v_call: TRBV28; cdr3_aa: CASSLAGSTNEKLFF
j_call: TRBJ2-5; v_call: TRBV7-9; cdr3_aa: CASSLTGLEGETQYF